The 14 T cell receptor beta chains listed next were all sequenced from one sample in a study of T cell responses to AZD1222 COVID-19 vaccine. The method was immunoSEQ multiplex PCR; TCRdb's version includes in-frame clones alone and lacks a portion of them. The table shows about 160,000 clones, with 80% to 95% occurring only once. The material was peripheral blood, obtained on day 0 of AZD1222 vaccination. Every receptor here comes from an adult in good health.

The CDR3 DNA reads as TGTGCCAGCAGCAGGGGGACTAGCATGTTCTCTGAGCAGTTCTTC. It yields the protein CASSRGTSMFSEQFF. This chain uses TRBV7-2 with TRBJ2-1; 9 positions match TRBD2. The CDR3 is made up of 15 amino acids. CDR1 and CDR2 (germline): SGHTA, FQGNSA. Trimming at V came to 5 bases and at J to 9 bases, leaving 11 bases not matched to a gene.

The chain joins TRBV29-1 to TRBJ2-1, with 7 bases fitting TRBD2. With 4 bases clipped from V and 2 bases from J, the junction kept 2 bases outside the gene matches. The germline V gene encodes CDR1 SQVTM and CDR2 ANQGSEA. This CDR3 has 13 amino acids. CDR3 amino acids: CSVVGGTYNEQFF. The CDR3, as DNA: TGCAGCGTTGTCGGGGGGACCTACAATGAGCAGTTCTTC.

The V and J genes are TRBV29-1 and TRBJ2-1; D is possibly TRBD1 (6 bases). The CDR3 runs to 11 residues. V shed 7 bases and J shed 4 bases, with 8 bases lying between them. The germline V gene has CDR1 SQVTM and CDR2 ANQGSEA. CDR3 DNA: TGCAGCGCGGACAGTTACAATGAGCAGTTCTTC. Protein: CSADSYNEQFF.

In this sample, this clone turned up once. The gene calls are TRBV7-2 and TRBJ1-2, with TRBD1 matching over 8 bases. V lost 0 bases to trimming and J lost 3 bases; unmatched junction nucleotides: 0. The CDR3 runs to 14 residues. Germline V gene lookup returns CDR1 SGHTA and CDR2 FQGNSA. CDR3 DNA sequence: TGTGCCAGCAGCTTAGCGACAGGGGACTATGGCTACACCTTC. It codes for CASSLATGDYGYTF.

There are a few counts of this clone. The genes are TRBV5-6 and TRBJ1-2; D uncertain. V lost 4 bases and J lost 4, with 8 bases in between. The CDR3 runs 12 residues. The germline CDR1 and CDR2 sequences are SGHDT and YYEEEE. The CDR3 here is CASSPRSYGYTF. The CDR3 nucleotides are TGTGCCAGCAGCCCCAGGAGCTATGGCTACACCTTC.

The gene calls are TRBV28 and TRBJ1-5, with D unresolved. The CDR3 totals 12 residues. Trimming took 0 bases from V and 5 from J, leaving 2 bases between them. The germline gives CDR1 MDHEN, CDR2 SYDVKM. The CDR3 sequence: CASSLWDQPQHF. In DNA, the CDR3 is TGTGCCAGCAGTTTATGGGATCAGCCCCAGCATTTT.

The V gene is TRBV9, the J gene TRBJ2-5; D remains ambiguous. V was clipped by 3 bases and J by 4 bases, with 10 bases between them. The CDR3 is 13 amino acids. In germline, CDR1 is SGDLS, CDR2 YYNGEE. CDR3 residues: CASSGALGETQYF. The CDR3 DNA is TGTGCCAGCAGCGGGGCCCTCGGAGAGACCCAGTACTTC.

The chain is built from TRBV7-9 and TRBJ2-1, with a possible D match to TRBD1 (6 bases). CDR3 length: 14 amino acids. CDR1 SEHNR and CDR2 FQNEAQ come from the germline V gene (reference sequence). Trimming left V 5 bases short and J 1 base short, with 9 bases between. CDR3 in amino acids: CASSPDRSYNEQFF. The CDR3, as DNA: TGTGCCAGCAGCCCTGACAGGTCCTACAATGAGCAGTTCTTC. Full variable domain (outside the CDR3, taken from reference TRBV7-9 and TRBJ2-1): DTGVSQNPRHKITKRGQNVTFRCDPISEHNRLYWYRQTLGQGPEFLTYFQNEAQLEKSRLLSDRFSAERPKGSFSTLEIQRTEQGDSAMYLCASSPDRSYNEQFFGPGTRLTVL.

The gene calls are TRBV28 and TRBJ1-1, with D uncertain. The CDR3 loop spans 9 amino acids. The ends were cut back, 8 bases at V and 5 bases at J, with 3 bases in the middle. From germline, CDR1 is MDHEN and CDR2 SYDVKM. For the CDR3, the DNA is TGTGCCAGCGGAACTGAAGCTTTCTTT. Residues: CASGTEAFF.

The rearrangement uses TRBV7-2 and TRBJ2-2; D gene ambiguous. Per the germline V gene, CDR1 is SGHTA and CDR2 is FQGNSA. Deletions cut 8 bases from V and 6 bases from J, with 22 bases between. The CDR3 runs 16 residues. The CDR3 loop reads CASSFLGRPRAGELFF. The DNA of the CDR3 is TGTGCCAGCTCCTTCCTAGGCCGACCTCGGGCCGGGGAGCTGTTTTTT. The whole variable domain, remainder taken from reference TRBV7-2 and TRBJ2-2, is GAGVSQSPSNKVTEKGKDVELRCDPISGHTALYWYRQSLGQGLEFLIYFQGNSAPDKSGLPSDRFSAERTGGSVSTLTIQRTQQEDSAVYLCASSFLGRPRAGELFFGEGSRLTVL.

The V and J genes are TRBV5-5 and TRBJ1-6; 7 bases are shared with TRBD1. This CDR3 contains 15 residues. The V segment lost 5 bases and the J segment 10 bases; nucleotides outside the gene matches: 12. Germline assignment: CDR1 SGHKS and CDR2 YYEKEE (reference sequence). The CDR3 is CASSTETGERSPLHF. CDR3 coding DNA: TGTGCCAGCAGTACTGAAACAGGGGAGCGATCACCCCTCCACTTT.

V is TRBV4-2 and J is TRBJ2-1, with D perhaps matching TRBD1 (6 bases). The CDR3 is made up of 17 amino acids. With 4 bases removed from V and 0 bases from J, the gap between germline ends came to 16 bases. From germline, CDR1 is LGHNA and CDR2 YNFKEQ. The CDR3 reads CASSLEGRGSSYNEQFF. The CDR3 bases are TGTGCCAGCAGCCTCGAGGGAAGGGGGAGCTCCTACAATGAGCAGTTCTTC.

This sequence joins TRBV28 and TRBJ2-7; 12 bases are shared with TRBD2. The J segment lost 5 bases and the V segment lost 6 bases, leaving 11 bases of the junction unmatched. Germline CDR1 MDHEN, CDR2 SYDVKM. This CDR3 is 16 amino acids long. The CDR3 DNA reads TGTGCCAGCAGCCAGACTAGCGGGAGTCCTCTGGACGAGCAGTACTTC. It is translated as CASSQTSGSPLDEQYF.

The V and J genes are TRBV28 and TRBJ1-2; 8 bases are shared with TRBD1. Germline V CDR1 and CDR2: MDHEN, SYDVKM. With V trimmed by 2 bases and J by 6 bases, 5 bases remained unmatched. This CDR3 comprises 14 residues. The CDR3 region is CASSLAGGPHGYTF. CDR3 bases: TGTGCCAGCAGTTTAGCAGGGGGCCCCCATGGCTACACCTTC.